The rows below give T cell receptor beta chains drawn from one sample of a study of breast tumors, draining lymph nodes, adjacent tissues. One entry per CDR3 protein results from TCRdb running MiXCR on the multiplex PCR reads. Here the sample spans approximately 150,000 distinct CDR3 sequences, about 33% being singletons. Sequencing was performed on axillary lymph node tissue. The source of these receptors is a female donor with breast cancer. Some clones in this sample may be carry-over from other donors' samples. Both conserved end residues are part of each CDR3. A D gene is named only where the DNA matches it firmly. Only part of the rows carry a size: once, few, many, or a class if the clone is expanded.

DNA,CDR3,V,J,D,size
TGTGCCAGCACTACCCTACTAGCCAAAAACATTCAGTACTTC,CASTTLLAKNIQYF,TRBV12-3/TRBV12-4,TRBJ2-4,-,many
TGTGCCAGCAGTTTTCCGGGACCCCGGGCCCGCGAGCAGTACTTC,CASSFPGPRAREQYF,TRBV28,TRBJ2-7,-,-
TGCACTATTTCCGAGGGGGAATATGGTGAAGCTTTCTTT,CTISEGEYGEAFF,TRBV20-1,TRBJ1-1,-,-
TGCAGTGCTAGCGTCCGGGCCAACGTCCTGACTTTC,CSASVRANVLTF,TRBV20-1,TRBJ2-6,-,-
TGTGCCAGCAGCTCTGAGTACCAAGAGACCCAGTACTTC,CASSSEYQETQYF,TRBV5-6,TRBJ2-5,-,many
TGTGCCAGCAGCGGTGGGACAGGGATGTTATCCTACACCTTC,CASSGGTGMLSYTF,TRBV7-9,TRBJ1-2,TRBD1,once
TGCAGTGCCTCCCCGGGTGCCAAAAACATTCAGTACTTC,CSASPGAKNIQYF,TRBV20-1,TRBJ2-4,-,many
TGTGCCAGCCGAGGGGGCCTCAACACCATATATTTT,CASRGGLNTIYF,TRBV6-5,TRBJ1-3,TRBD1,many
TGCGCCAGCAGCTTGTTCGGGCCTATTGAAAAACTGTTTTTT,CASSLFGPIEKLFF,TRBV5-1,TRBJ1-4,-,-
TGTGTCAGCAGCTTAGGGGGTGTATCTGAAGCTTTCTTT,CVSSLGGVSEAFF,TRBV7-9,TRBJ1-1,-,-
TGTGCCAGCAGTTTAGATTCCTCAGGCGCTGGGAATTCACCCCTCCACTTT,CASSLDSSGAGNSPLHF,TRBV12-3/TRBV12-4,TRBJ1-6,-,many
TGTGCCAGCAGTGAAGGGAGCAATCAGCCCCAGCATTTT,CASSEGSNQPQHF,TRBV6-4,TRBJ1-5,-,many
TGCAGTGCTAGTCTTTTCTGGCGGGGGAGCTCCTACAATGAGCAGTTCTTC,CSASLFWRGSSYNEQFF,TRBV20-1,TRBJ2-1,TRBD2,many
TGCAGCCCCAAAGGGGCCAGGGAGCTGTTTTTT,CSPKGARELFF,TRBV29-1,TRBJ2-2,-,-
TGTGCCAGCAGTGAAGTGGGGATCGCCTACGAGCAGTACTTC,CASSEVGIAYEQYF,TRBV6-1,TRBJ2-7,-,many
TGTGCCAGCAGACACAAGAGCTCCTACGAGCAGTACTTC,CASRHKSSYEQYF,TRBV2,TRBJ2-7,-,many
TGTGCCGCACCCTCCATGTCCGGGACTAGCGGGAAGGCGGGGGAGAATGAGCAGTTCTTC,CAAPSMSGTSGKAGENEQFF,TRBV6-5,TRBJ2-1,TRBD2,once
TGCGCCAGCAGCTTGGCGCCAGGCCTGAACACTGAAGCTTTCTTT,CASSLAPGLNTEAFF,TRBV5-1,TRBJ1-1,-,-
TGTGCCACCAGTTCGACAGGGGGCCTTCCAAATGAAAAACTGTTTTTT,CATSSTGGLPNEKLFF,TRBV15,TRBJ1-4,TRBD1,many
TGCAGTGCTAGTGGGACTAGCGGGAGAAGGAATGAGCAGTTCTTC,CSASGTSGRRNEQFF,TRBV20-1,TRBJ2-1,TRBD2,-
TGTGCCAGCAGCGGTGGGGGTGTCGACAATCAGCCCCAGCATTTT,CASSGGGVDNQPQHF,TRBV28,TRBJ1-5,-,many
TGTGCCAGCAGTGGGACCCCGGGGCAGCCCCAGCATTTT,CASSGTPGQPQHF,TRBV6-1,TRBJ1-5,-,many
TGCGCCAGCAGCCAAGCTCCGACAGGGTCCCACGAGCAGTACTTC,CASSQAPTGSHEQYF,TRBV4-1,TRBJ2-7,TRBD1,many
TGCGCCAGCAGCCAAACAGGGACGAGCACAGATACGCAGTATTTT,CASSQTGTSTDTQYF,TRBV4-1,TRBJ2-3,-,many
TGCAGTGCTAGGGGGACTAGCGGTTCCACTAACTACGAGCAGTACTTC,CSARGTSGSTNYEQYF,TRBV20-1,TRBJ2-7,TRBD2,many
TGTGCCAGCAGCCGACGGGGGGAGTCCCTCCACTTT,CASSRRGESLHF,TRBV5-4,TRBJ1-6,-,many
TGTGTCAGCAGCTCAGTGACACGGGAGGGAGAGACCCAGTACTTC,CVSSSVTREGETQYF,TRBV7-2,TRBJ2-5,TRBD2,-
TGTGCCAGCAGCGGAACCGGGACTTCTAAAGGGGACATTCAGTACTTC,CASSGTGTSKGDIQYF,TRBV7-3,TRBJ2-4,-,-
TGTGGCAGCAGTTACGGGTCCAGGGCTAGTATGTGGGAGACCCAGTACTTC,CGSSYGSRASMWETQYF,TRBV6-5,TRBJ2-5,-,-
TGTGCCAGCAGCTTAATTCTCGGGCAGGGTAGTTCACCCCTCCACTTT,CASSLILGQGSSPLHF,TRBV7-2,TRBJ1-6,-,many
TGCAGCGTTGAGATACCGGGCCGGGGGCCAGTGGTCTCCTACGAGCAGTACTTC,CSVEIPGRGPVVSYEQYF,TRBV29-1,TRBJ2-7,-,-
TGTGCCAGCAGTTTTTCCGGGCGAGGAAACACCATATATTTT,CASSFSGRGNTIYF,TRBV12-3/TRBV12-4,TRBJ1-3,-,many
TGTGCCAGCAGTCTAACGGGACAGCCTTTAGGTGACCAGTACTTC,CASSLTGQPLGDQYF,TRBV12-3/TRBV12-4,TRBJ2-5,TRBD1,many
TGCGCCAGCAGCTCCGGTCAGGGGGCTAGCTCCTATAATTCACCCCTCCACTTT,CASSSGQGASSYNSPLHF,TRBV5-1,TRBJ1-6,TRBD1,many
TGTGCCAGCAGCCCCCAGGGTGGAGCTGGAAACACCATATATTTT,CASSPQGGAGNTIYF,TRBV7-8,TRBJ1-3,-,many
TGTGCCACAGCCCGGACAGGGGGTAGCAATCAGCCCCAGCATTTT,CATARTGGSNQPQHF,TRBV2,TRBJ1-5,TRBD1,many
TGTGCCAGCAGCGGGACAGGGGGCGAAGGGCATGGCTACACCTTC,CASSGTGGEGHGYTF,TRBV7-9,TRBJ1-2,TRBD1,-
TGTGCCAGCAGTCAGACCCCCTCGAGAGTTTACGAGCAGTACTTC,CASSQTPSRVYEQYF,TRBV28,TRBJ2-7,-,many
TGCGCCAGCAGCCAGCCGGGACAGACAGATACGCAGTATTTT,CASSQPGQTDTQYF,TRBV4-3,TRBJ2-3,TRBD1,many
TGTGCCAGCAGTGCCCGGACAGGGGAAGCTCCCCTCCACTTT,CASSARTGEAPLHF,TRBV6-4,TRBJ1-6,TRBD1,-
TGTGCCATCAGTATAGGGTCCCGGTCCTACAATGAGCAGTTCTTC,CAISIGSRSYNEQFF,TRBV10-3,TRBJ2-1,-,-